This T cell receptor (beta chain) is drawn from a study of blood T cell repertoires in COVID-19. At the level of the study: Samples taken during acute and convalescent COVID-19 were collected in the United States, Italy and Spain.

Original analysis: Reference gene primer amplification gave nucleated cell count estimates. Produced via immunoSEQ multiplex PCR; TCRdb's table is partial and in-frame only. V and J calls plus clone size are reproduced from that table; the DNA served to infer D and trimming. The profile shows over 60,000 clones, roughly 82% of them singletons. Trimming took 11 bases from V and 3 from J; bases not matched to a gene: 7. The germline V gene encodes CDR1 ENHRY and CDR2 SYGVKD. The CDR3 has 14 residues. Specimen: peripheral blood. The receptor's source is a human donor in a cohort sampled during active COVID-19. The chain carries TRBV10-3 and TRBJ2-3; 11 nucleotides line up with TRBD2. Here the CDR3 DNA reads TGTGCCTCTACCGGGACTAGCGGAACAGATACGCAGTATTTT. Translating gives CASTGTSGTDTQYF.